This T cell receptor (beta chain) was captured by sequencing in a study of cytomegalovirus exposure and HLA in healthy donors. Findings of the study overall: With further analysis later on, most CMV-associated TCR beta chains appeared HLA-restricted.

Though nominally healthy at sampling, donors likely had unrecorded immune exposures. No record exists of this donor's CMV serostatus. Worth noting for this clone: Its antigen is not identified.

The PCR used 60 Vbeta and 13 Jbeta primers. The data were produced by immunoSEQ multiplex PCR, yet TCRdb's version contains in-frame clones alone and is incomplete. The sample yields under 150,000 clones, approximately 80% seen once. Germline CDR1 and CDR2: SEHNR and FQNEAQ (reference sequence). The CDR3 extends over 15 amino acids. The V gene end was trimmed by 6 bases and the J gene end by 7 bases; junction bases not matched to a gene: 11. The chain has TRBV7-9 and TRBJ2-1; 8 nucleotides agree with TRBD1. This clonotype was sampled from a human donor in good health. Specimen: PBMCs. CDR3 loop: CASSSGQGPANEQFF. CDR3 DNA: TGTGCCAGCAGTTCCGGACAGGGCCCTGCGAATGAGCAGTTCTTC.